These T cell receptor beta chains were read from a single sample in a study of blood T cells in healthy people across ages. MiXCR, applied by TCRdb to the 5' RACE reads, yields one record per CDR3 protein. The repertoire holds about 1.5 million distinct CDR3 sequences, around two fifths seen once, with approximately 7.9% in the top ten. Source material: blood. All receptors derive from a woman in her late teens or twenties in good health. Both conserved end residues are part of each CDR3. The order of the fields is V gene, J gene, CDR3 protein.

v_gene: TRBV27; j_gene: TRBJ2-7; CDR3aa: CASSLGGATYEQYF
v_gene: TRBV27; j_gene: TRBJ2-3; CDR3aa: CAAAGLASTDTQYF
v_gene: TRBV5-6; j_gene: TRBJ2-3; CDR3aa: CASSNGGITDTQYF
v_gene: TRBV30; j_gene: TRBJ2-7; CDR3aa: CAYGTSRAYEQYF
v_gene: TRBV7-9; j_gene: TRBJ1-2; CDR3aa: CASSSRDKSDYGYTF
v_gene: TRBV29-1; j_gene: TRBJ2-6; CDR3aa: CSVYRSPASGANVLTF
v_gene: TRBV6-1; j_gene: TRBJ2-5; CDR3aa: CASTSGLAGRASQETQYF
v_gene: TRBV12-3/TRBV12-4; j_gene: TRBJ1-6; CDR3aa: CASSFRSRKSPLHF
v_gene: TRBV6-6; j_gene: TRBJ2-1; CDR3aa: CASIYSVGTNYNEQFF
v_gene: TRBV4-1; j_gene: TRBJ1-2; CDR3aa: CASSQDRGGGSGYTF
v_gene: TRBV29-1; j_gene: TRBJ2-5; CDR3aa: CSAENYNEQYF
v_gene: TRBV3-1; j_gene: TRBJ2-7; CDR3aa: CASSQIRDEQYF
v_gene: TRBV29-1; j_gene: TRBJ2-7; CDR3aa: CSVEDPSGRVYEQYF
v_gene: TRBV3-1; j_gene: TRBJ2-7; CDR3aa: CASSQGHASASPWYF
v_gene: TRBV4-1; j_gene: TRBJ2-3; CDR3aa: CASSQFGLRGGVTDTQYF
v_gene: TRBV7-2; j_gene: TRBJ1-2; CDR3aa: CASSLVWLGGQGNGYTF
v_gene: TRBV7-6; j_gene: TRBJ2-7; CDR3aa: CASSFRDWNMNGGPYEQYF
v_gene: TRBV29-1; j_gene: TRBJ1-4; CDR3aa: CSVGKGPNEKLFF
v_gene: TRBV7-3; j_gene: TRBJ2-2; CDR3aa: CASSPAGGVLGELFF
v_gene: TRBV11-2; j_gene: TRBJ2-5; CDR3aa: CASSSNAGTEETQYF
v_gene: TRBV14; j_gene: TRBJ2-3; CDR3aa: CASSHRTPRADTQYF
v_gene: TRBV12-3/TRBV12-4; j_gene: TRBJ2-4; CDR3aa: CASRRTSGGGSSYNEQYF
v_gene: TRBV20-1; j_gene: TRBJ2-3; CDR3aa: CSARDSGRVADTQYF
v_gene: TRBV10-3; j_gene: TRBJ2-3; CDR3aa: CAIRQTASTDTQYF
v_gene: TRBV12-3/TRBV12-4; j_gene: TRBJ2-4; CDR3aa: CASSNQGGKNIQYF
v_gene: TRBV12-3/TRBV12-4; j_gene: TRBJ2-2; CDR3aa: CASSFQREVGRTGELFF
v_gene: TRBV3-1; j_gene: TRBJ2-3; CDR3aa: CASSPGGTSGGSDTQYF
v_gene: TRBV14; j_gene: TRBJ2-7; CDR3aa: CASSPRRGFSYEQYF
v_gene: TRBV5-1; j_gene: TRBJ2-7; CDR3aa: CASSFYSNNEQYF
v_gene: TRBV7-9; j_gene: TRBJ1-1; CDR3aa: CASSLSRGWDTEAFF
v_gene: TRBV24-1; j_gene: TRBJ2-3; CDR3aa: CATSGVDTQDTQYF
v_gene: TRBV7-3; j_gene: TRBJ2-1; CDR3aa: CASSLVLSGGYNEQFF
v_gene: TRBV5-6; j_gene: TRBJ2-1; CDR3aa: CASSLARLAGPGDEQFF
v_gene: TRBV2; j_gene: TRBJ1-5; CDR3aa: CASSVGQGLNQPQHF
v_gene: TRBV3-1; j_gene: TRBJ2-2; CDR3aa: CASSLAGGRAGELFF